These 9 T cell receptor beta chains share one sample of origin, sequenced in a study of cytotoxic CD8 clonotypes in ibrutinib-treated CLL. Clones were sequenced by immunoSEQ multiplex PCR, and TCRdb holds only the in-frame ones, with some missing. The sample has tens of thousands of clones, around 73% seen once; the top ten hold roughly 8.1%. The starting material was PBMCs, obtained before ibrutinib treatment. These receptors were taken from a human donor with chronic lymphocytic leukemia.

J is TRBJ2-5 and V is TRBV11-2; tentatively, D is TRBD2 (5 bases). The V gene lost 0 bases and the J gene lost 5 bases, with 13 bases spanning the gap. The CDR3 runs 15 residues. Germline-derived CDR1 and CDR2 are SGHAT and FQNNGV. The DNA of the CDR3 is TGTGCCAGCAGCTTAGATGCGGGTAGATGGGAGACCCAGTACTTC. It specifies CASSLDAGRWETQYF.

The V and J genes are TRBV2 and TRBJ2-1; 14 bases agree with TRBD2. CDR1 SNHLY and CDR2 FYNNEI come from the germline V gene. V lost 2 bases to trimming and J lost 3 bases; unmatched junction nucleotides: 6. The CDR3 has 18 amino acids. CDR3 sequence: CASSELTSGRVSYNEQFF. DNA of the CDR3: TGTGCCAGCAGTGAACTGACTAGCGGGAGGGTGAGCTACAATGAGCAGTTCTTC.

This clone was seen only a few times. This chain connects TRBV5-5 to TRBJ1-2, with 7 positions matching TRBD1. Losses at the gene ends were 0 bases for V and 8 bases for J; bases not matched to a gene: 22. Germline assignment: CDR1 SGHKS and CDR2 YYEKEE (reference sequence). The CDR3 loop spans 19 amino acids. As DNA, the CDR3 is TGTGCCAGCAGCTTGGACGAGGGGGAGGTATCGACAGGGACTCAGGGCTACACCTTC. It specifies CASSLDEGEVSTGTQGYTF.

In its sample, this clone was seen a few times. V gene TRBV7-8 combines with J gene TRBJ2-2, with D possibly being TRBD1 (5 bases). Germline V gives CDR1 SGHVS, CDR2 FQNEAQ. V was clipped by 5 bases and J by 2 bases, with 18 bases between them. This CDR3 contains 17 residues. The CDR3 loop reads CASSHKTVGINTGELFF. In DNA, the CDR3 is TGTGCCAGCAGCCATAAGACAGTAGGCATTAACACCGGGGAGCTGTTTTTT.

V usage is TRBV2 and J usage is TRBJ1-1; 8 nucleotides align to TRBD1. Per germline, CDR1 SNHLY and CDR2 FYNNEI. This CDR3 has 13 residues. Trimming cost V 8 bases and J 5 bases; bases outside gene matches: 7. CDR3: CASGGQGRTEAFF. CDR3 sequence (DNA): TGTGCCAGCGGTGGACAGGGAAGGACTGAAGCTTTCTTT.

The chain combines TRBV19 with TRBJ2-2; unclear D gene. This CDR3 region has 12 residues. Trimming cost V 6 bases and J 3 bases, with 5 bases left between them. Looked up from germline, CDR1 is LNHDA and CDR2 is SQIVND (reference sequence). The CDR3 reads CASRGYTGELFF. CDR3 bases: TGTGCCAGTAGAGGGTACACCGGGGAGCTGTTTTTT.

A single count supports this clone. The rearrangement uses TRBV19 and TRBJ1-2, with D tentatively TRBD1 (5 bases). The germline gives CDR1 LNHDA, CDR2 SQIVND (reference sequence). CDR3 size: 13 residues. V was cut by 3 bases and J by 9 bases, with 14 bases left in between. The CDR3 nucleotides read TGTGCCAGTAGTATGGGCCAGGGTATTAGCTACACCTTC. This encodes CASSMGQGISYTF.

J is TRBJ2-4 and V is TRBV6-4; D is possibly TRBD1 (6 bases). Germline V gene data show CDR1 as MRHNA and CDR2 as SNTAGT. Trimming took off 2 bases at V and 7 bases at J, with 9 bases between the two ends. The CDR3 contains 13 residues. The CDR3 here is CASSDRTGNIQYF. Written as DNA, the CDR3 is TGTGCCAGCAGTGACCGAACAGGGAACATTCAGTACTTC.

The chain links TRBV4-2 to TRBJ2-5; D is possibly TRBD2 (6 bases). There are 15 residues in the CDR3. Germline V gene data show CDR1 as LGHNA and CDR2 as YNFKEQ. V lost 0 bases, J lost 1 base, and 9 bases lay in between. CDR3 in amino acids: CASSQDPLAQETQYF. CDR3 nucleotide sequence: TGTGCCAGCAGCCAAGACCCACTAGCCCAAGAGACCCAGTACTTC.